Following are 4 T cell receptor beta chains from one sample sequenced in a study of blood T cell repertoires in COVID-19. TCRdb's table, derived via immunoSEQ multiplex PCR, lists solely in-frame clones and lacks some. Among 250,000 to 350,000 clones, around 90% were seen once, and the ten largest hold about 2.2%. Sequencing was performed on peripheral blood. All receptors derive from a woman aged 45-65 years who had recovered from COVID-19.

The chain is built from TRBV19 and TRBJ2-3; no definite D call. CDR3 length: 16 residues. Germline V lookup: CDR1 LNHDA, CDR2 SQIVND (reference sequence). V was trimmed by 4 bases and J by 2 bases, leaving 16 bases between them. CDR3 in amino acids: CASSNPTGSITDTQYF. The DNA of the CDR3 is TGTGCCAGTAGTAACCCGACCGGGTCAATCACAGATACGCAGTATTTT. The complete variable domain, with remaining parts taken from reference TRBV19 and TRBJ2-3, reads DGGITQSPKYLFRKEGQNVTLSCEQNLNHDAMYWYRQDPGQGLRLIYYSQIVNDFQKGDIAEGYSVSREKKESFPLTVTSAQKNPTAFYLCASSNPTGSITDTQYFGPGTRLTVL.

Comment on this clone: The junction differs from germline at one of its ends, possibly a read error. V and J are TRBV30 and TRBJ1-6; D is uncertain. The CDR3 extends over 10 amino acids. Germline CDR1 is GTSNPN and CDR2 is SVGIG (reference sequence). DNA for the CDR3: TGTGCCTGGAGTTGGAACCGGGTTGACTTT. It specifies CAWSWNRVDF.

This clone was recorded once. DNA for the CDR3: TGTGCCAGCAGTGCCCACCGCGGGACAGCCAATCAGCCCCAGCATTTT. This codes for CASSAHRGTANQPQHF. This chain links TRBV2 with TRBJ1-5; TRBD1 matches 7 bases. CDR1 and CDR2 from the germline V gene are SNHLY and FYNNEI. The CDR3 runs to 16 residues. Trimming removed 4 bases from V and 3 bases from J; junction bases left unmatched: 9.

The J gene is TRBJ2-3, the V gene TRBV9; 10 nucleotides match TRBD2. With V trimmed by 7 bases and J by 1 base, 3 bases remained unmatched. CDR3 length: 14 residues. The germline CDR1 and CDR2 sequences are SGDLS and YYNGEE. CDR3 in amino acids: CASGGTSGTDTQYF. CDR3 in DNA: TGTGCCAGCGGCGGGACTAGCGGCACAGATACGCAGTATTTT.